This is a list of T cell receptor beta chains from one sample in a study of T cell responses to AZD1222 COVID-19 vaccine. Profiling relied on immunoSEQ multiplex PCR, and the TCRdb table lists in-frame clones only, not all of them. Counted here are about 140,000 clones, more than 85% occurring once; the ten biggest clones make up 2.5% to 3.5%. The input for sequencing was peripheral blood, taken on day 0 of AZD1222 vaccination. The source is an adult in good health. The CDR3 runs from the conserved cysteine through the conserved F or W. The D gene is left open where the match is weak. Clone size is not always given. Where it is, it says once, few, many or a class for expanded clones.

D gene: TRBD2
clone size: NA
J gene: TRBJ2-7
V gene: TRBV5-1
CDR3 protein: CASSLTAGPYEQYF
CDR3 DNA: TGCGCCAGCAGCTTGACAGCGGGACCCTACGAGCAGTACTTC

D gene: NA
clone size: few
J gene: TRBJ1-1
V gene: TRBV11-3
CDR3 protein: CASSFDRNTEAFF
CDR3 DNA: TGTGCCAGCAGCTTCGACAGGAACACTGAAGCTTTCTTT

D gene: NA
clone size: NA
J gene: TRBJ1-1
V gene: TRBV10-3
CDR3 protein: CATGLQNTEAFF
CDR3 DNA: TGTGCCACGGGACTGCAGAACACTGAAGCTTTCTTT

D gene: NA
clone size: NA
J gene: TRBJ2-7
V gene: TRBV27
CDR3 protein: CASQRPGPPYEQYF
CDR3 DNA: TGTGCCAGTCAAAGACCGGGACCCCCCTACGAGCAGTACTTC

D gene: NA
clone size: NA
J gene: TRBJ1-6
V gene: TRBV18
CDR3 protein: CASSPQGVYGNSPLHF
CDR3 DNA: TGTGCCAGCTCACCTCAAGGGGTTTACGGTAATTCACCCCTCCACTTT

D gene: TRBD1
clone size: NA
J gene: TRBJ2-7
V gene: TRBV5-1
CDR3 protein: CASSRDRGYSDEQYF
CDR3 DNA: TGCGCCAGCAGTCGTGACAGGGGTTACTCTGACGAGCAGTACTTC

D gene: TRBD2
clone size: NA
J gene: TRBJ2-1
V gene: TRBV5-4
CDR3 protein: CASSFLAGGENEQFF
CDR3 DNA: TGTGCCAGCAGCTTTCTGGCGGGAGGGGAAAATGAGCAGTTCTTC

D gene: NA
clone size: NA
J gene: TRBJ1-1
V gene: TRBV7-9
CDR3 protein: CASSYSRTEAFF
CDR3 DNA: TGTGCCAGCAGCTACAGTCGCACTGAAGCTTTCTTT

D gene: NA
clone size: once
J gene: TRBJ1-4
V gene: TRBV10-3
CDR3 protein: CAISESTNEKLFF
CDR3 DNA: TGTGCCATCAGTGAATCAACTAATGAAAAACTGTTTTTT

D gene: NA
clone size: NA
J gene: TRBJ2-7
V gene: TRBV6-6
CDR3 protein: CASSYSELSYEQYF
CDR3 DNA: TGTGCCAGCAGTTACTCAGAACTCTCCTACGAGCAGTACTTC

D gene: NA
clone size: NA
J gene: TRBJ2-3
V gene: TRBV7-2
CDR3 protein: CASSFTGAPTDTQYF
CDR3 DNA: TGTGCCAGCAGCTTCACGGGGGCCCCCACAGATACGCAGTATTTT

D gene: NA
clone size: NA
J gene: TRBJ1-3
V gene: TRBV28
CDR3 protein: CASSLFVGSGNTIYF
CDR3 DNA: TGTGCCAGCAGTTTATTCGTGGGGTCTGGAAACACCATATATTTT

D gene: NA
clone size: once
J gene: TRBJ1-2
V gene: TRBV5-1
CDR3 protein: CASSLNREGYTF
CDR3 DNA: TGCGCCAGCAGCTTGAACAGGGAAGGCTACACCTTC

D gene: NA
clone size: NA
J gene: TRBJ2-7
V gene: TRBV5-1
CDR3 protein: CASSWGWTVTHYEQYF
CDR3 DNA: TGCGCCAGCAGCTGGGGCTGGACAGTCACGCACTACGAGCAGTACTTC

D gene: NA
clone size: NA
J gene: TRBJ1-3
V gene: TRBV13
CDR3 protein: CASSLGLVASGNTIYF
CDR3 DNA: TGTGCCAGCAGCTTAGGCCTTGTAGCCTCTGGAAACACCATATATTTT

D gene: TRBD1
clone size: NA
J gene: TRBJ1-2
V gene: TRBV9
CDR3 protein: CASSLSTGGAGGYTF
CDR3 DNA: TGTGCCAGCAGCTTATCCACAGGGGGCGCAGGGGGCTACACCTTC

D gene: NA
clone size: NA
J gene: TRBJ2-3
V gene: TRBV7-8
CDR3 protein: CASSLVPGGTDTQYF
CDR3 DNA: TGTGCCAGCAGCTTAGTCCCCGGGGGCACAGATACGCAGTATTTT

D gene: NA
clone size: NA
J gene: TRBJ1-1
V gene: TRBV6-2/TRBV6-3
CDR3 protein: CASSYSAGQLNTEAFF
CDR3 DNA: TGTGCCAGCAGTTACTCCGCAGGACAGCTGAACACTGAAGCTTTCTTT

D gene: TRBD2
clone size: NA
J gene: TRBJ2-1
V gene: TRBV9
CDR3 protein: CASSAGLAGGPSYNEQFF
CDR3 DNA: TGTGCCAGCAGCGCAGGACTAGCGGGGGGGCCGTCCTACAATGAGCAGTTCTTC

D gene: NA
clone size: NA
J gene: TRBJ2-1
V gene: TRBV2
CDR3 protein: CASSADSYNEQFF
CDR3 DNA: TGTGCCAGCAGTGCTGACAGCTACAATGAGCAGTTCTTC

D gene: NA
clone size: NA
J gene: TRBJ1-2
V gene: TRBV4-1
CDR3 protein: CASSLRVGGDYGYTF
CDR3 DNA: TGCGCCAGCAGCCTGAGGGTCGGAGGGGACTATGGCTACACCTTC

D gene: NA
clone size: NA
J gene: TRBJ2-7
V gene: TRBV2
CDR3 protein: CASSEWAPFGDEQYF
CDR3 DNA: TGTGCCAGCAGTGAATGGGCCCCCTTTGGGGACGAGCAGTACTTC

D gene: NA
clone size: NA
J gene: TRBJ1-1
V gene: TRBV6-5
CDR3 protein: CACRGKTEAFF
CDR3 DNA: TGTGCCTGCCGGGGGAAGACTGAAGCTTTCTTT

D gene: NA
clone size: NA
J gene: TRBJ2-5
V gene: TRBV9
CDR3 protein: CASSSQAIEANFQETQYF
CDR3 DNA: TGTGCCAGCAGCTCTCAGGCAATCGAGGCAAACTTCCAAGAGACCCAGTACTTC

D gene: NA
clone size: NA
J gene: TRBJ2-2
V gene: TRBV19
CDR3 protein: CASSNRVGGELFF
CDR3 DNA: TGTGCCAGTAGTAACAGGGTCGGCGGGGAGCTGTTTTTT

D gene: NA
clone size: NA
J gene: TRBJ1-5
V gene: TRBV24-1
CDR3 protein: CATSYGGQPQHF
CDR3 DNA: TGTGCCACCAGCTATGGGGGGCAGCCCCAGCATTTT

D gene: TRBD1
clone size: NA
J gene: TRBJ1-2
V gene: TRBV28
CDR3 protein: CASNRPGTGAANNYGYTF
CDR3 DNA: TGTGCCAGCAACCGTCCGGGGACAGGGGCCGCCAATAACTATGGCTACACCTTC

D gene: NA
clone size: NA
J gene: TRBJ1-1
V gene: TRBV12-5
CDR3 protein: CASGDGRYNSEAFF
CDR3 DNA: TGTGCTAGTGGCGACGGACGGTACAATTCCGAAGCTTTCTTT

D gene: NA
clone size: NA
J gene: TRBJ2-5
V gene: TRBV11-3
CDR3 protein: CATKGPQETQYF
CDR3 DNA: TGTGCCACCAAGGGCCCCCAAGAGACCCAGTACTTC

D gene: NA
clone size: NA
J gene: TRBJ2-7
V gene: TRBV11-3
CDR3 protein: CASSFNLGEQYF
CDR3 DNA: TGTGCCAGCAGCTTTAATCTAGGCGAGCAGTACTTC

D gene: NA
clone size: NA
J gene: TRBJ2-3
V gene: TRBV9
CDR3 protein: CASSVFSTTQGDTQYF
CDR3 DNA: TGTGCCAGCAGCGTCTTTTCCACCACCCAGGGAGATACGCAGTATTTT

D gene: NA
clone size: NA
J gene: TRBJ1-2
V gene: TRBV5-4
CDR3 protein: CASNTPGRDGFYGYTF
CDR3 DNA: TGTGCCAGCAATACCCCGGGGCGGGACGGGTTCTATGGCTACACCTTC

D gene: TRBD2
clone size: NA
J gene: TRBJ2-1
V gene: TRBV7-9
CDR3 protein: CASSLRPSGRYFNEQFF
CDR3 DNA: TGTGCCAGCAGCTTAAGACCTAGCGGGAGATATTTCAATGAGCAGTTCTTC

D gene: NA
clone size: NA
J gene: TRBJ2-1
V gene: TRBV5-4
CDR3 protein: CASSLELARGNEQFF
CDR3 DNA: TGTGCCAGCAGCTTGGAGCTAGCCCGAGGGAATGAGCAGTTCTTC

D gene: TRBD2
clone size: NA
J gene: TRBJ2-1
V gene: TRBV5-1
CDR3 protein: CASSRGLAFDNEQFF
CDR3 DNA: TGCGCCAGCAGCAGGGGACTAGCTTTCGACAATGAGCAGTTCTTC

D gene: TRBD2
clone size: NA
J gene: TRBJ2-3
V gene: TRBV19
CDR3 protein: CASSIGGDTQYF
CDR3 DNA: TGTGCCAGTAGTATCGGGGGGGATACGCAGTATTTT

D gene: NA
clone size: NA
J gene: TRBJ1-1
V gene: TRBV5-5
CDR3 protein: CASSLAPFNTEAFF
CDR3 DNA: TGTGCCAGCAGCTTGGCCCCCTTTAACACTGAAGCTTTCTTT

D gene: NA
clone size: NA
J gene: TRBJ2-3
V gene: TRBV5-1
CDR3 protein: CASSLAGVNADTQYF
CDR3 DNA: TGCGCCAGCAGCTTGGCGGGGGTTAACGCAGATACGCAGTATTTT

D gene: NA
clone size: once
J gene: TRBJ1-5
V gene: TRBV6-5
CDR3 protein: CASSLRQDSNQPQHF
CDR3 DNA: TGTGCCAGCAGCCTACGACAGGATAGCAATCAGCCCCAGCATTTT

D gene: NA
clone size: NA
J gene: TRBJ2-2
V gene: TRBV7-2
CDR3 protein: CASSLQANTGELFF
CDR3 DNA: TGTGCCAGCAGCTTACAGGCGAACACCGGGGAGCTGTTTTTT

D gene: NA
clone size: NA
J gene: TRBJ1-1
V gene: TRBV28
CDR3 protein: CASSLGDRQNTEAFF
CDR3 DNA: TGTGCCAGCAGTTTGGGCGACAGACAGAACACTGAAGCTTTCTTT

D gene: TRBD1
clone size: NA
J gene: TRBJ2-7
V gene: TRBV5-4
CDR3 protein: CASSGQESSYEQYF
CDR3 DNA: TGTGCCAGCAGCGGACAGGAAAGCTCCTACGAGCAGTACTTC

D gene: TRBD1
clone size: NA
J gene: TRBJ1-5
V gene: TRBV6-5
CDR3 protein: CASSYRGNQPQHF
CDR3 DNA: TGTGCCAGCAGCTACAGGGGGAATCAGCCCCAGCATTTT

D gene: NA
clone size: NA
J gene: TRBJ1-5
V gene: TRBV4-2
CDR3 protein: CASSQELNQPQHF
CDR3 DNA: TGTGCCAGCAGCCAAGAGTTGAATCAGCCCCAGCATTTT

D gene: NA
clone size: NA
J gene: TRBJ2-2
V gene: TRBV27
CDR3 protein: CASSLSGGHTGELFF
CDR3 DNA: TGTGCCAGCAGTTTATCCGGGGGGCACACCGGGGAGCTGTTTTTT

D gene: NA
clone size: NA
J gene: TRBJ1-1
V gene: TRBV4-1
CDR3 protein: CASSLRGPMNTEAFF
CDR3 DNA: TGCGCCAGCAGCCTTCGGGGGCCCATGAACACTGAAGCTTTCTTT

D gene: TRBD1
clone size: NA
J gene: TRBJ2-1
V gene: TRBV5-4
CDR3 protein: CASSLGDREYNEQFF
CDR3 DNA: TGTGCCAGCAGCTTGGGGGACAGGGAATACAATGAGCAGTTCTTC